The sequence of this T cell receptor (beta chain) was determined in a study of technical replicates of blood from a handful of donors. Measured with immunoSEQ multiplex PCR; TCRdb has only the in-frame clones, and not every one. Counted here are approximately 68,000 clones, 95% to 97% occurring once; the ten biggest clones make up 0.25% to 0.3%. CDR3 length: 15 amino acids. CDR1 SGHRS and CDR2 YFSETQ come from the germline V gene. Trimming stripped 4 bases from V and 0 bases from J, with 13 bases between. The chain links TRBV5-1 to TRBJ2-5; no clear D gene. Sample: T cells isolated from PBMCs. The TCR comes from a human donor in good health. DNA for the CDR3: TGCGCCAGCAGCCCTAGAACACCGTACCAAGAGACCCAGTACTTC. Encoded protein: CASSPRTPYQETQYF. Full variable domain (remainder filled in from reference TRBV5-1 and TRBJ2-5): KAGVTQTPRYLIKTRGQQVTLSCSPISGHRSVSWYQQTPGQGLQFLFEYFSETQRNKGNFPGRFSGRQFSNSRSEMNVSTLELGDSALYLCASSPRTPYQETQYFGPGTRLLVL.